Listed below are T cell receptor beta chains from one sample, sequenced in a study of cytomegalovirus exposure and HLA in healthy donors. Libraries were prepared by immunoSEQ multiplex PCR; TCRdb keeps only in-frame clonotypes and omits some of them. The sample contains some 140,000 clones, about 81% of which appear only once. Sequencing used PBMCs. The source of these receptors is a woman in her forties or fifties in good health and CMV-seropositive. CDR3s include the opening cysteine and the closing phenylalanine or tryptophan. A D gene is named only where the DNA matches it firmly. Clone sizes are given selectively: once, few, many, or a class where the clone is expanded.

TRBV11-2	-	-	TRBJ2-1	TGTGCCAGCAGCTTAGTAGAACCCTACAATGAGCAGTTCTTC	CASSLVEPYNEQFF
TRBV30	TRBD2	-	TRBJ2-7	TGTGCCTGGAGTCGGCAGGGAGGGAGTTACGAGCAGTACTTC	CAWSRQGGSYEQYF
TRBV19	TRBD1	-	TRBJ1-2	TGTGCCCTACGAGGGGGCGCTGGCTACACCTTC	CALRGGAGYTF
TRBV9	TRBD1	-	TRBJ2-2	TGTGCCAGCAGCGTGGGACAGGACACCGGGGAGCTGTTTTTT	CASSVGQDTGELFF
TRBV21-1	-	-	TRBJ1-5	TGTGCCAGCAGCAGGCAGGGCTATAGCAATCAGCCCCAGCATTTT	CASSRQGYSNQPQHF
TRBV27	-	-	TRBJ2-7	TGTGCCAGCAGTTCCCTCCCCCGTCGCGAGCAGTACTTC	CASSSLPRREQYF
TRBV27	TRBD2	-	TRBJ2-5	TGTGCCAGCAGTTTATCGACGGGGGGAGAGACCCAGTACTTC	CASSLSTGGETQYF
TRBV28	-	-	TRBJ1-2	TGTGCCAGCCACAGGGTTGATGGTGGCTACACCTTC	CASHRVDGGYTF
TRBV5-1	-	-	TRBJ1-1	TGCGCCAGCAGCTTGGATCGAGGGACTGAAGCTTTCTTT	CASSLDRGTEAFF
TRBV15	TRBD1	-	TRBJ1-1	TGTGCCACCAGCAGAGTGCAGGGGGCAAGAACTGAAGCTTTCTTT	CATSRVQGARTEAFF
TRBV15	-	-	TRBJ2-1	TGTGCCACCAGCAGAGCCCCGGGGTCCTACAATGAGCAGTTCTTC	CATSRAPGSYNEQFF
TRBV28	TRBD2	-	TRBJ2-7	TGTGCCAGCAGTTTACGGGCTAGCGGGGCGAGCTCCTACGAGCAGTACTTC	CASSLRASGASSYEQYF
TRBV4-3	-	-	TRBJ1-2	TGCGCCAGCAGCCGAATGGGAGGGGCGCAGGTCTATGGCTACACCTTC	CASSRMGGAQVYGYTF
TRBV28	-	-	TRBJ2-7	TGTGCCAGCAGTTTCGGCGGGTTACCCTACGAGCAGTACTTC	CASSFGGLPYEQYF
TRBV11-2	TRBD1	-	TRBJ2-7	TGTGCCAGCAGCTCACCAGGGGGCGGAGGACTCTACGAGCAGTACTTC	CASSSPGGGGLYEQYF
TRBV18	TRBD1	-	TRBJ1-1	TGTGCCAGCTCTAAAGAAGGGGGCCACACTGAAGCTTTCTTT	CASSKEGGHTEAFF
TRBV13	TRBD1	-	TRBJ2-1	TGTGCCAGCAGCGCCCCGGGACAGGGGTACAATGAGCAGTTCTTC	CASSAPGQGYNEQFF
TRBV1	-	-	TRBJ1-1	TGCACCAGCATCCAACTGGGAGGGGGAGGTGAAGCTTTCTTT	CTSIQLGGGGEAFF
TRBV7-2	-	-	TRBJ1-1	TGTGCCAGCAGCTTCCAGGGTACGGGCACTGAAGCTTTCTTT	CASSFQGTGTEAFF
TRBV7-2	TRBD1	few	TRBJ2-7	TGTGCCAGCAGCTCCCCAGACAGGGCCTCCTACGAGCAGTACTTC	CASSSPDRASYEQYF
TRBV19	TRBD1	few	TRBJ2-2	TGTGCCAGTAGGCCACAGGGGGACACCGGGGAGCTGTTTTTT	CASRPQGDTGELFF
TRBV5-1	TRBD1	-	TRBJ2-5	TGCGCCAGCAGCCCGGAGGGACAGGGCGGAGTCGAGACCCAGTACTTC	CASSPEGQGGVETQYF
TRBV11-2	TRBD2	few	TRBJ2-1	TGTGCCAGCAGCTTCAGGGGACTAGTGGTCAATGAGCAGTTCTTC	CASSFRGLVVNEQFF
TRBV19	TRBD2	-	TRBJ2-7	TGTGCCAGTAGTATAGGACTAGCGGGAGTCCACGAGCAGTACTTC	CASSIGLAGVHEQYF
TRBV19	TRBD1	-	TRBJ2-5	TGTGCCAGTAGTATAGGGACAGGGTCGGGCCAAGAGACCCAGTACTTC	CASSIGTGSGQETQYF
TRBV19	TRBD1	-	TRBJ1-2	TGTGCCAGTAGGAGTGGACAGGGAATGGGCGTCTATGGCTACACCTTC	CASRSGQGMGVYGYTF
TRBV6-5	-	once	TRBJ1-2	TGTGCCAGCAGTTACTTACAGGGTAGCTATGGCTACACCTTC	CASSYLQGSYGYTF
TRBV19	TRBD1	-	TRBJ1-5	TGTGCCAGTAGTGTCCGGGACAGGGGACAGCCCCAGCATTTT	CASSVRDRGQPQHF
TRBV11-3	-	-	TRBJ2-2	TGTGCCAGCAGCTTAGGGACAAACACCGGGGAGCTGTTTTTT	CASSLGTNTGELFF
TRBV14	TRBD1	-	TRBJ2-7	TGTGCCAGCAGCCCTTCGTTAGGACAGGGGATCTACGAGCAGTACTTC	CASSPSLGQGIYEQYF
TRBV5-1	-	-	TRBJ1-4	TGCGCCAGCAGCCCAGGGTCGGAAGAAAAACTGTTTTTT	CASSPGSEEKLFF
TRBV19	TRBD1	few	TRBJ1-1	TGTGCCAGTAGTATAGGGGCGACAGGGTTGAACACTGAAGCTTTCTTT	CASSIGATGLNTEAFF
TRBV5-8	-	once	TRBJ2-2	TGTGCCAGCAGCTTGGGTAGCGGGGAGCTGTTTTTT	CASSLGSGELFF
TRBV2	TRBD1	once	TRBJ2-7	TGTGCCAGCAGTGACGGGGCCCCGGGACAGTCCTCCTACGAGCAGTACTTC	CASSDGAPGQSSYEQYF
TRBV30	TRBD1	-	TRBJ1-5	TGTGCCTGGAACCTAGCAGGGGGTCAGCCCCAGCATTTT	CAWNLAGGQPQHF
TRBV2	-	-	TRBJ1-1	TGTGCCAGCACCCCCCCTACTAACACTGAAGCTTTCTTT	CASTPPTNTEAFF
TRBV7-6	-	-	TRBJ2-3	TGTGCCAGCAGCTTAGGCGCCGTCCCCGGGGGAGCTAGCACAGATACGCAGTATTTT	CASSLGAVPGGASTDTQYF
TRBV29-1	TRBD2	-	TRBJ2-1	TGCAGCGTTGCTAGCGGGGGGGATAACAATGAGCAGTTCTTC	CSVASGGDNNEQFF
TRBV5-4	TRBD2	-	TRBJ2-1	TGTGCCAGCAGCTTGAGCCTAGCGGGTGAGCAGTTCTTC	CASSLSLAGEQFF
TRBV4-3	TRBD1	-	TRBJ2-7	TGCGCCAGCAGCCAAGACGTAGGGACAGGGGGCTACGAGCAGTACTTC	CASSQDVGTGGYEQYF
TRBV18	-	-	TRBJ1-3	TGTGCCAGCTCCCCGGGGACAACTGGAAACACCATATATTTT	CASSPGTTGNTIYF
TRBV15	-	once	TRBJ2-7	TGTGCCACCAGCAGTGGAGACAGGGGAGGGAACTACGAGCAGTACTTC	CATSSGDRGGNYEQYF
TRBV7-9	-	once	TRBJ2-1	TGTGCCAGCAGCTTCCCGCTCAGTCTGAACCAGTTCTTC	CASSFPLSLNQFF
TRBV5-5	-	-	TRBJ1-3	TGTGCCAGCAGCTTTTCCAGGGCAGTTGGAAACACCATATATTTT	CASSFSRAVGNTIYF
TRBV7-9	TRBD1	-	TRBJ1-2	TGTGCCAGCAGTCCCGGACAGGGGGGGTATGGCTACACCTTC	CASSPGQGGYGYTF
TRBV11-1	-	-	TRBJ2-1	TGTGCCAGCACCCTCCTCGCGGGGGCCTTCAATGAGCAGTTCTTC	CASTLLAGAFNEQFF
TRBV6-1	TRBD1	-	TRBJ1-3	TGTGCCAGCAATAGACAGGGGGCTGGAAACACCATATATTTT	CASNRQGAGNTIYF
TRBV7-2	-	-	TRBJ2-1	TGTGCCAGCAGCCTGCCGGGACAAGATGAGCAGTTCTTC	CASSLPGQDEQFF
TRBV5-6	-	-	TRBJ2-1	TGTGCCAGCAGCTTGGTGGGCTCGGGGAATGAGCAGTTCTTC	CASSLVGSGNEQFF
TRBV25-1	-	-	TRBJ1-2	TGTGCCAGCAGTGATAACCAGGGAATGTTCCTTGGCTATGGCTACACCTTC	CASSDNQGMFLGYGYTF
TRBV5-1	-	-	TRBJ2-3	TGCGCCAGCAGCTCTGGCGGGATAAACACAGATACGCAGTATTTT	CASSSGGINTDTQYF
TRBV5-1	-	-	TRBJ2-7	TGCGCCAGCAGCCCCACTAGTAAACCATACGAGCAGTACTTC	CASSPTSKPYEQYF
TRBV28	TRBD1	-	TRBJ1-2	TGTGCCAGCAGTTTTGGGGGGACAGGGGACTATGGCTACACCTTC	CASSFGGTGDYGYTF